The present entry profiles one TCR beta chain with its context. Mismatch with germline at one junction end may stem from a read error. Unsorted bulk tissue of about 20-32 mg yielded co-extracted RNA and DNA. A constant-region primer served to make TCR beta cDNA from around 500 ng total RNA. Employing slightly modified ARM-PCR, three nested multiplex PCR rounds were run, and these gave rise to the TCR beta libraries. Amplification in the first two PCR rounds was performed using TRBV1-TRBV30 forward primers and a C-beta reverse primer for around 10 cycles each. One entry per CDR3 protein results from TCRdb running MiXCR on the multiplex PCR reads. The sample carries 100,000 to 150,000 distinct CDR3 sequences, around 60% recorded once. The data belong to a study of tumor-infiltrating lymphocytes in primary liver carcinoma. The length of the CDR3 is 15 residues. Germline V gene sequence: CDR1 SGHAT, CDR2 FQNNGV.

This TCR was sampled from a woman aged 55-70 years with primary liver carcinoma and hepatitis B virus infection. Sequencing used liver tumor tissue from sampling region 3. Subset here: tumor region T3, left-lateral pole. This rearrangement joins TRBV11-2 to TRBJ2-7; D unclear. CDR3 loop: CVSSLDPSHKSEQYF. The CDR3 nucleotides are TGTGTCAGCAGCTTAGACCCAAGCCATAAGTCCGAGCAGTACTTC. The whole variable domain, filled in from reference TRBV11-2 and TRBJ2-7, reads EAGVAQSPRYKIIEKRQSVAFWCNPISGHATLYWYQQILGQGPKLLIQFQNNGVVDDSQLPKDRFSAERLKGVDSTLKIQPAKLEDSAVYLCVSSLDPSHKSEQYFGPGTRLTVT.